This T cell receptor beta chain was documented in a study of T cells in Graves' hyperthyroidism and ophthalmopathy. A word on this clonotype: Its antigen is unidentified.

This CDR3 contains 14 residues. Trimming took 4 bases from V and 4 from J, leaving 13 bases between them. Germline loops: CDR1 SGHTA, CDR2 FQGNSA. Researchers took RNA transcripts and amplified the TCR beta CDR3 regions from them. Researchers ran a first-round RT-PCR on the TCR CDR3 using the HTBI primer set. TCRdb re-analysed the multiplex PCR reads in MiXCR, keeping a single row per CDR3 protein. The data show around 490,000 distinct CDR3 sequences, less than 20% seen once. Whole-study findings and limits: Blood also carried most thyroid clonotypes expanded above 0.001.

V is TRBV7-2 and J is TRBJ1-1, with D perhaps matching TRBD1 (5 bases). The receptor was isolated from a man aged 35-49 years with Graves' ophthalmopathy. The sample consisted of blood. The CDR3 DNA reads as TGTGCCAGCAGCTCCCGGGGGGTCGGCACTGAAGCTTTCTTT. The encoded protein is CASSSRGVGTEAFF.